This is a list of T cell receptor beta chains from one sample in a study of shared clonotypes between healthy human individuals. Some clones are missing from TCRdb's copy, which holds only in-frame ones; the method was immunoSEQ multiplex PCR. The table shows around 2.1 million clones, with about 92% occurring only once. The sequenced material came from naive CD8+ T cells from PBMCs. All receptors derive from a man aged 18 to 35 in good health. Some clones in this sample may be carry-over from other donors' samples. The CDR3 runs from the conserved cysteine through the conserved F or W. D genes are given only for firm matches. Not every row has a clone size; where given, it reads once, few, many or a size class.

TRBJ1-2,TRBV4-1,NA,NA,TGCGCCAGCAGCCGAGCAACGGCAGCTAATGGCTACACCTTC,CASSRATAANGYTF
TRBJ2-7,TRBV7-2,NA,TRBD2,TGTGCCAGCAGCGAAGGGACTAGCGGGAGTCCCGTCGAGCAGTACTTC,CASSEGTSGSPVEQYF
TRBJ2-3,TRBV6-1,NA,TRBD2,TGTGCCAGCAGTGAACCTAGCGGGTTCACAGATACGCAGTATTTT,CASSEPSGFTDTQYF
TRBJ2-5,TRBV7-2,NA,NA,TGTGCCAGCAGCTTCGCTGCGGCGCAAGAGACCCAGTACTTC,CASSFAAAQETQYF
TRBJ2-7,TRBV27,NA,NA,TGTGCCAGCAGTTTATCCCGGGACAAAAAACAACACGAGCAGTACTTC,CASSLSRDKKQHEQYF
TRBJ2-7,TRBV4-2,NA,TRBD2,TGTGCCAGCAGCCAAGACCCGAACGGACTAGCGGGAGACTACGAGCAGTACTTC,CASSQDPNGLAGDYEQYF
TRBJ2-2,TRBV4-1,NA,TRBD2,TGCGCCAGCAGCCAAGTCATCCGGGGAGGGACCGGGGAGCTGTTTTTT,CASSQVIRGGTGELFF
TRBJ1-2,TRBV13,NA,NA,TGTGCCAGCAGCTCCCCGGACGCTAACTATGGCTACACCTTC,CASSSPDANYGYTF
TRBJ2-3,TRBV9,NA,NA,TGTGCCAGCAGCTCTGGGCAGGTAGATACGCAGTATTTT,CASSSGQVDTQYF
TRBJ2-7,TRBV4-2,NA,NA,TGTGCCAGCAGCTCCCCAGACACCAACTCCTACGAGCAGTACTTC,CASSSPDTNSYEQYF
TRBJ2-5,TRBV29-1,NA,NA,TGCAGCGTTGCCTTCGGCGGGAATCAAGAGACCCAGTACTTC,CSVAFGGNQETQYF
TRBJ2-7,TRBV27,NA,TRBD2,TGTGCCAGCAGTTTACTGCTAGCGGGGACCTACGAGCAGTACTTC,CASSLLLAGTYEQYF
TRBJ2-1,TRBV28,NA,TRBD2,TGTGCCAGCAGCCCTTTGGGGGGGATCTACAATGAGCAGTTCTTC,CASSPLGGIYNEQFF
TRBJ2-7,TRBV7-9,NA,TRBD2,TGTGCCAGCAGCTCAAACCGATGGACTAGCGGCTACGAGCAGTACTTC,CASSSNRWTSGYEQYF
TRBJ1-3,TRBV5-1,NA,NA,TGCGCCAGCAGCTTGTACCTGGGAGAGGACGGGACTGGAAACACCATATATTTT,CASSLYLGEDGTGNTIYF
TRBJ1-4,TRBV2,few,NA,TGTGCCAGCAGTGAAAGTGGAAACGAAAAACTGTTTTTT,CASSESGNEKLFF
TRBJ1-2,TRBV7-9,NA,NA,TGTGCCAGCAGCTTAGGAACAGGAAACTATGGCTACACCTTC,CASSLGTGNYGYTF